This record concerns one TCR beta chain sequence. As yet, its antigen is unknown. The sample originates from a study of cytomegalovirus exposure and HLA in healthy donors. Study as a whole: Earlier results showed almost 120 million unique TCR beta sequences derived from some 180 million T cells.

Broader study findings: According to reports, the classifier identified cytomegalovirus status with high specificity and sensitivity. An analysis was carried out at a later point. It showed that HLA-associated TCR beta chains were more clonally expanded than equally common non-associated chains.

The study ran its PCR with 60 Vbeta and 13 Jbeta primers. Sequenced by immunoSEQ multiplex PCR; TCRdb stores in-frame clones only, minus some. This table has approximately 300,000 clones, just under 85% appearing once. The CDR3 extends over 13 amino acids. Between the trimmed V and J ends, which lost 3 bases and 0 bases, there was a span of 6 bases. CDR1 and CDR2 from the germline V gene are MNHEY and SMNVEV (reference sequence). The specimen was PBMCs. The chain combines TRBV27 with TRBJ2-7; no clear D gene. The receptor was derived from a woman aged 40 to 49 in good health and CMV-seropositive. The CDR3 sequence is CASSFDISYEQYF. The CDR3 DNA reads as TGTGCCAGCAGTTTCGACATCTCCTACGAGCAGTACTTC.